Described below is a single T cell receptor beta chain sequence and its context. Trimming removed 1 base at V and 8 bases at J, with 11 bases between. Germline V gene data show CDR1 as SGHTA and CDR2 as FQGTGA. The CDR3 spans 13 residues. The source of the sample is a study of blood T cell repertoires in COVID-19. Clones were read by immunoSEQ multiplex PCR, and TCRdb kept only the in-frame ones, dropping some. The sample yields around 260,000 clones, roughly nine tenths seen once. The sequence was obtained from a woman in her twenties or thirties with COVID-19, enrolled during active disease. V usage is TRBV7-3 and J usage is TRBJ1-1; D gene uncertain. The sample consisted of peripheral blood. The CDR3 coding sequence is TGTGCCAGCAGCTTAATTTTAGGAGGGGAAGCTTTCTTT. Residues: CASSLILGGEAFF. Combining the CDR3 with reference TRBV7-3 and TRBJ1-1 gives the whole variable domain GAGVSQTPSNKVTEKGKYVELRCDPISGHTALYWYRQSLGQGPEFLIYFQGTGAADDSGLPNDRFFAVRPEGSVSTLKIQRTERGDSAVYLCASSLILGGEAFFGQGTRLTVV.